This T cell receptor beta chain was sequenced for a study of blood T cell repertoires in COVID-19 (dated by TCRdb to the early 2020s). Concerning the study at large: Samples covering the acute and convalescent phases of COVID-19 were provided by collaborators in the United States, Italy and Spain. Samples came from the ongoing ImmuneRACE study (first 160 participants) plus 1,254 subjects from 6 global collaborators. Where HLA class I and class II types were available, the types were taken from metadata supplied by the sample provider, not from assay-based typing. The repertoires were released in a freely available public database intended as a resource for research on the immune response to SARS-CoV-2. Nearly every sample came with metadata listing a de-identified subject ID, COVID-19 status, age in years and sex. Deeply sampled blood TCRbeta repertoires from subjects exposed to, actively infected with, or recovered from COVID-19 were included in the dataset. The prospective study material was composed of cDNA or gDNA derived from T cells, B-cell-depleted T cells, or PBMCs. Summary of the overall study and its limitations: The quantity of clinical and demographic metadata differed by source and by participant and was supplied without curation.

The CDR3 measures 13 amino acids from cysteine to phenylalanine. Only the CDR3 DNA stays, 39 bases, in frame from base 1. The germline V gene (reference sequence) gives CDR1 as SEHNR and CDR2 as FQNEAQ. V lost 1 base and J lost 5 bases; the stretch between them is 8 bases long. Enrolling through a virtual design, the prospective study's participants ranged in age from roughly 18 to 89 years and lived across 24 United States geographic areas. In the prospective study, participants were assigned to cohorts based on the clinical history participants reported in a screening survey and a study questionnaire. For ImmuneRACE Cohort 3, a participant was defined as recovered based on two consecutive negative NP/OP PCR tests, clearance by a healthcare professional, or resolution of symptoms. Mobile phlebotomists in the prospective study collected whole blood, serum and a nasopharyngeal or oropharyngeal swab from every participant. Participants in the prospective study had the option to provide additional blood draws and questionnaires over a 2-month period. Before DNA extraction, prospective study blood samples were shipped either frozen or at room temperature.

A word on this clone: This clone's antigen is unknown. Base qualities are not provided; no much larger clone lies one nucleotide away.

TCRbeta CDR3 regions were amplified from genomic DNA by means of the immunoSEQ Assay, a bias-controlled multiplex PCR. As for how the authors treated the data: The number of nucleated cells in each sample was estimated by amplification of reference gene primers within the assay. Sequence reads were collapsed and filtered to measure the absolute abundance of every unique TCRbeta CDR3 rearrangement. Productive Simpson clonality was computed per sample as the square root of Simpson's diversity index over productive rearrangements. Entries here come from immuneACCESS through TCRdb and include only in-frame sequences with V and J called. Some clones fail to appear in such tables; in the studies checked, an unresolved V gene covers under half of the shortfall, and the cause of the remainder is unknown. V and J calls and clone size are copied from that table; D and trimming were computed from the DNA. Counted in this sample were approximately 490,000 clones; approximately 86% of them appeared once. Of the sample, approximately 8% falls within the top ten clones.

Recombination joined TRBV7-9 with TRBJ1-2, with a tentative D gene TRBD1 over 6 matching bases. The sample was PBMCs or T cells enriched from blood (not recorded which). The clonotype was recovered from a woman in her fifties or sixties who had recovered from COVID-19. The DNA sequence reads TGTGCCAGCAGCTTAGGGGGGCAATATGGCTACACCTTC. Its protein reads: CASSLGGQYGYTF.